This T cell receptor beta chain comes out of a study of beta chain features in type 1 diabetes. Isolated RNA was reverse transcribed in full, so expressed TCRB transcripts were sequenced. The average output of naive, central memory and regulatory T cell samples was several million reads. The method was immunoSEQ multiplex PCR; TCRdb's version includes in-frame clones alone and lacks a portion of them. The sample shows 500,000 to 800,000 clones, over 10% of them seen only once. Worth noting for this clone: The antigen remains undetermined.

Central memory, naive, regulatory and stem cell-like memory CD4+ cells were sorted by CD45RO/CCR7/CD25/CD127/CD95/CD27. This CDR3 contains 12 residues. Trimming left V 4 bases short and J 6 bases short, with 13 bases between. In germline, CDR1 is SQVTM, CDR2 ANQGSEA. General study findings and limits: People with Type 1 diabetes carried modestly yet significantly shorter TCRB CDR3s in all four CD4+ subsets.

Input material: naive CD4+ T cells from blood. This sequence was found in a man aged 30-40 years with type 1 diabetes. The chain has TRBV29-1 and TRBJ2-7; the D is unclear. The CDR3 protein is CSVGVGSPEQYF. DNA of the CDR3: TGCAGCGTTGGAGTGGGGTCCCCCGAGCAGTACTTC.